This TCR beta chain was captured in a study of shared clonotypes between healthy human individuals. In germline, CDR1 is SGHAT, CDR2 FQNNGV. The CDR3 totals 15 residues. V shed 6 bases, J shed 3 bases, and the junction held 8 bases outside the gene matches. The unsorted samples had tens of millions of PBMCs used for genomic DNA. About this clone itself: Its antigen is not identified.

An assay was performed, and its level was deep. The unsorted PBMC replicate PCRs were performed with approximately 300 ng DNA, some 32,000 T cell genomes. Profiling relied on immunoSEQ multiplex PCR, and the TCRdb table lists in-frame clones only, not all of them. This sample has about half a million clones; almost 80% occur once, and the top ten carry more than 10%. Findings and limits, study-wide: Since donors were few, the genetic and exposure-history diversity represented was limited.

The clonotype was recovered from a woman aged 40 to 55 in good health. Some clones in this sample may be carry-over from other donors' samples. The V gene is TRBV11-2, the J gene TRBJ2-7; 10 positions match TRBD2. What was sequenced was PBMCs. CDR3: CASSFGLADGYEQYF. The CDR3 DNA reads as TGTGCCAGCAGTTTCGGACTAGCGGACGGCTACGAGCAGTACTTC.